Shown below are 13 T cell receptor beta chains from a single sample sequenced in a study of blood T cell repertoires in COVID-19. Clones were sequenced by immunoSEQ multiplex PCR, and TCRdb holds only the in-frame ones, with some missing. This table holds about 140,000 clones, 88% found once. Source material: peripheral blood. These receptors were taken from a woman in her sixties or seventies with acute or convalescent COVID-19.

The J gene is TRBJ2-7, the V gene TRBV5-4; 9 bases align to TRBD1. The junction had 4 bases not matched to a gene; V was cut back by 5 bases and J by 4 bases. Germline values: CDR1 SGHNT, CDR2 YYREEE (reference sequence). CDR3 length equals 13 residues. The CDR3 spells CASRTGGMYEQYF. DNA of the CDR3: TGTGCCAGCAGAACAGGGGGCATGTACGAGCAGTACTTC.

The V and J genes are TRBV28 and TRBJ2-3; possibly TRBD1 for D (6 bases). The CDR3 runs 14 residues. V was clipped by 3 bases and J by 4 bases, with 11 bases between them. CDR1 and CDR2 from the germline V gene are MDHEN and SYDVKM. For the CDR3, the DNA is TGTGCCAGCAGTTTTGGACAGAGCGCAGATACGCAGTATTTT. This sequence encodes CASSFGQSADTQYF.

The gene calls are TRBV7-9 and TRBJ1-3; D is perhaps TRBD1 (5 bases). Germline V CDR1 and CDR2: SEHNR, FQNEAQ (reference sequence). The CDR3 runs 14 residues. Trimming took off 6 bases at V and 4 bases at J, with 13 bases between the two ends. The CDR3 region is CASSWGGDGNTIYF. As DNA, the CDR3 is TGTGCCAGCAGTTGGGGAGGGGACGGAAACACCATATATTTT.

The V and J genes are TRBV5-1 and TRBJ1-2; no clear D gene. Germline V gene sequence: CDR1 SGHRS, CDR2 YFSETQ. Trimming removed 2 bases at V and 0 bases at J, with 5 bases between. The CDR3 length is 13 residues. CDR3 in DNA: TGCGCCAGCAGCTTAGAGGCTAACTATGGCTACACCTTC. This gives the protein CASSLEANYGYTF.

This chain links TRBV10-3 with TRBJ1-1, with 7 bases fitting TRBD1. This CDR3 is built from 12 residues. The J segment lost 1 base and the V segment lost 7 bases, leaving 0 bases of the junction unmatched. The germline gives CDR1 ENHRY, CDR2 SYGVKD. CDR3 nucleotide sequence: TGTGCCATCACAGGGGGGAACACTGAAGCTTTCTTT. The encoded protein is CAITGGNTEAFF.

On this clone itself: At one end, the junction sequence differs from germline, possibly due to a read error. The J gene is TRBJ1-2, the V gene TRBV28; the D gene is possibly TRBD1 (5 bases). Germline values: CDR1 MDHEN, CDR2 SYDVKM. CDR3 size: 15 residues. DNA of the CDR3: TGTGCCAGCAGTTTGCCCCTCCAGGGTTACTATGGCTACACCTTT. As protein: CASSLPLQGYYGYTF.

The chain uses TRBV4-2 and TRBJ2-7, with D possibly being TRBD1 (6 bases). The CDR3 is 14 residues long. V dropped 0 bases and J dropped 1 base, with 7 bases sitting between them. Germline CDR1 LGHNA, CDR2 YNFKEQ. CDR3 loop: CASSQDTGSYEQYF. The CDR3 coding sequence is TGTGCCAGCAGCCAAGATACAGGGTCCTACGAGCAGTACTTC.

CDR3 sequence (DNA): TGTGCCAGCATGGCTAGCGGGGGCACAGATACGCAGTATTTT. Its protein product is CASMASGGTDTQYF. The V gene is TRBV27, the J gene TRBJ2-3; 9 bases map to TRBD2. The junction had 3 bases not matched to a gene; V was cut back by 7 bases and J by 1 base. CDR3 length equals 14 residues. CDR1 and CDR2 from the germline V gene are MNHEY and SMNVEV (reference sequence).

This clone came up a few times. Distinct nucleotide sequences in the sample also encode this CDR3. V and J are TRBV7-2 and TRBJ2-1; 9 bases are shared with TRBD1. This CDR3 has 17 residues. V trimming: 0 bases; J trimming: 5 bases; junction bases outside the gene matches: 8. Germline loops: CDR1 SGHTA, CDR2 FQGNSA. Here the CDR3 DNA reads TGTGCCAGCAGCTTAGCCGCGGGACAGGGTCTTCACAATGAGCAGTTCTTC. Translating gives CASSLAAGQGLHNEQFF.

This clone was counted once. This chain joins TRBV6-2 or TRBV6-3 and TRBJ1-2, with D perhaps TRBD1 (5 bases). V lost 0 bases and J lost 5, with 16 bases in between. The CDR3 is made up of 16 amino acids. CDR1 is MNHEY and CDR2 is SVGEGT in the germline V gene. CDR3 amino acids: CASSYSRLAGRYGYTF. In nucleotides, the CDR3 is TGTGCCAGCAGTTACTCGAGGCTGGCAGGGCGTTATGGCTACACCTTC.

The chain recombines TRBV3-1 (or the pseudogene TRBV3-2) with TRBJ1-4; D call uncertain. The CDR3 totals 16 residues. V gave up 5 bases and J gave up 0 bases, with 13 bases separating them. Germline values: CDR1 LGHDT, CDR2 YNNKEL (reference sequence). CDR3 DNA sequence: TGTGCCAGCAGCAACACCCTGATCACAACTAATGAAAAACTGTTTTTT. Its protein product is CASSNTLITTNEKLFF.

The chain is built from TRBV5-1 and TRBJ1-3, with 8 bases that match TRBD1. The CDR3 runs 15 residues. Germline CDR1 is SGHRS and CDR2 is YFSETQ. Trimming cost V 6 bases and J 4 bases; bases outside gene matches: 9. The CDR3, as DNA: TGCGCCAGCACGTCAGGGGGCGCGGGAGGAAACACCATATATTTT. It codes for CASTSGGAGGNTIYF.

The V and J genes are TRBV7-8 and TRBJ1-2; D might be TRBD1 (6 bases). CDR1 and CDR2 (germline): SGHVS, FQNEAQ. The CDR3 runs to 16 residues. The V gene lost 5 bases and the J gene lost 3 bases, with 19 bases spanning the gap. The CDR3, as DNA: TGTGCCAGCAGCCTAGAAACAGGGTGGGTTGACTATGGCTACACCTTC. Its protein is CASSLETGWVDYGYTF. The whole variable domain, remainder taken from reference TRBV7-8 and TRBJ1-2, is GAGVSQSPRYKVAKRGQDVALRCDPISGHVSLFWYQQALGQGPEFLTYFQNEAQLDKSGLPSDRFFAERPEGSVSTLKIQRTQQEDSAVYLCASSLETGWVDYGYTFGSGTRLTVV.